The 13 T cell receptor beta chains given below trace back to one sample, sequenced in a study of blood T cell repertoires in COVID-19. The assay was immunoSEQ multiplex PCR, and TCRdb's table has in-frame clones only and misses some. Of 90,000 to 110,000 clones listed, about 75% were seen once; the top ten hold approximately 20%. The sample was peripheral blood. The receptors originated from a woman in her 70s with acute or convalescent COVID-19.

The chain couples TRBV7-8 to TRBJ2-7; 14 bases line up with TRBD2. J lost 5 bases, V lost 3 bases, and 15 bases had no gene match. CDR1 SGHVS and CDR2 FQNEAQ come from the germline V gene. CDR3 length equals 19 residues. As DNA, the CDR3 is TGTGCCAGCAGCTTGCGACTAGCGGGGGGGCTCCTGGTCGCGAACGAGCAGTACTTC. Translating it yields CASSLRLAGGLLVANEQYF.

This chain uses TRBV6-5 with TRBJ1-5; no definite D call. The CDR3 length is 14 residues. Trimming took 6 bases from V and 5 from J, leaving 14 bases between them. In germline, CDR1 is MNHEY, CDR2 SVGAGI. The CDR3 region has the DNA TGTGCCAGCAGCGGGGAGGGTCGTTATCAGCCCCAGCATTTT. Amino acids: CASSGEGRYQPQHF.

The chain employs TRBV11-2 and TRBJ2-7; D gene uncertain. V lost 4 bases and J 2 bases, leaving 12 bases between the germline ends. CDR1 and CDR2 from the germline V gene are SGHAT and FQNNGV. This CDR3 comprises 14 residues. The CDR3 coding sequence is TGTGCCAGCAGCTCTTGGTCCCGCGCCTACGAGCAGTACTTC. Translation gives CASSSWSRAYEQYF.

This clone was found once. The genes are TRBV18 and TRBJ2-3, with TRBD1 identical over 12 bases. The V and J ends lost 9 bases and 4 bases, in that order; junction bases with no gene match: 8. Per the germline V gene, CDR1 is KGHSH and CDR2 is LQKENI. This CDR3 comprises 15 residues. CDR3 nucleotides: TGTGCCAGTTCCCGGGGACAGGGGGCTGCAGATACGCAGTATTTT. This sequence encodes CASSRGQGAADTQYF. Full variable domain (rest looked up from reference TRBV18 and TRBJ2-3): NAGVMQNPRHLVRRRGQEARLRCSPMKGHSHVYWYRQLPEEGLKFMVYLQKENIIDESGMPKERFSAEFPKEGPSILRIQQVVRGDSAAYFCASSRGQGAADTQYFGPGTRLTVL.

For the CDR3, the DNA is TGCAGCGGTGCCCCCTATAGGGGGACAGATACGCAGTATTTT. Encoded protein: CSGAPYRGTDTQYF. V is TRBV29-1 and J is TRBJ2-3; weak D call: TRBD1 (6 bases). CDR1 is SQVTM, CDR2 ANQGSEA, per germline. The CDR3 is made up of 14 amino acids. Deletions cut 7 bases from V and 3 bases from J, with 17 bases between.

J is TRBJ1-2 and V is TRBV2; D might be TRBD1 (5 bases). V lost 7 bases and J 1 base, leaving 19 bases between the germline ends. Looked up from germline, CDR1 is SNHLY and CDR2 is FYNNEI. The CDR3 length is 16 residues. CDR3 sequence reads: CASTGGRRGLNYGYTF. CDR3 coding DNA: TGTGCCAGCACGGGAGGACGGAGGGGACTTAACTATGGCTACACCTTC.

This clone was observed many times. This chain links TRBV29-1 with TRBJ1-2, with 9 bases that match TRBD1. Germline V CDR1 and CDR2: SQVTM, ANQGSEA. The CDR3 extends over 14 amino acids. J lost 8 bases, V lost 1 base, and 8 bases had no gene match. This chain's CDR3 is CSVEGRGQGGGYTF. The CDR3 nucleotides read TGCAGCGTTGAAGGGAGGGGACAGGGAGGAGGCTACACCTTC.

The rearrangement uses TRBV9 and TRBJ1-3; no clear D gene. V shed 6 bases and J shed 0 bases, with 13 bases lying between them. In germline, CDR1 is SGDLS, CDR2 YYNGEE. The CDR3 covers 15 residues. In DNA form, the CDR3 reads TGTGCCAGCAATTTCGACGGAGCCTCTGGAAACACCATATATTTT. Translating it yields CASNFDGASGNTIYF.

This CDR3 reads CASSVTSGGYYNEQFF. DNA of the CDR3: TGCGCCAGCAGCGTAACTAGCGGGGGGTACTACAATGAGCAGTTCTTC. This chain connects TRBV5-1 to TRBJ2-1, with 12 nucleotides matching TRBD2. After removal of 4 bases from V and 3 bases from J, the junction contained 5 bases not matched to a gene. CDR3 length: 16 residues. From germline, CDR1 is SGHRS and CDR2 YFSETQ.

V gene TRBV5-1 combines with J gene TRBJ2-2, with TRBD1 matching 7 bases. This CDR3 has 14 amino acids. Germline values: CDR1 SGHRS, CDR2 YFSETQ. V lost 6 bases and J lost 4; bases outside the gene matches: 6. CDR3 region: CASNPTGITGELFF. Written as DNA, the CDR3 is TGCGCCAGCAACCCGACAGGGATCACCGGGGAGCTGTTTTTT.

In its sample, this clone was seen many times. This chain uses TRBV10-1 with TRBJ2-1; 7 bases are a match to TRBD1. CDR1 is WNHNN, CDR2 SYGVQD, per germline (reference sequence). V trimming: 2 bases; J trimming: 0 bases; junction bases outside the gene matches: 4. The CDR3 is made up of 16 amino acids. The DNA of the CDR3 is TGCGCCAGCAGTGAGGGGTCAGGGGGCTCCTACAATGAGCAGTTCTTC. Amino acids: CASSEGSGGSYNEQFF.

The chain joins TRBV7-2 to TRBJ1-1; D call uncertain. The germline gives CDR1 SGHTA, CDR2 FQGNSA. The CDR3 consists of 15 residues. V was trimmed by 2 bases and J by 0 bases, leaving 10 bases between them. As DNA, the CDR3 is TGTGCCAGCAGCTTATATCCCCTTCTGAACACTGAAGCTTTCTTT. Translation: CASSLYPLLNTEAFF.

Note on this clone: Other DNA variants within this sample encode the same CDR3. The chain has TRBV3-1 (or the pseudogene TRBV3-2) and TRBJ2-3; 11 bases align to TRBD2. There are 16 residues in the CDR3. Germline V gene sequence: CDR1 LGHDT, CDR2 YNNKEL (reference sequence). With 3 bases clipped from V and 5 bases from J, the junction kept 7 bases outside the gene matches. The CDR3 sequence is CASSQVSGGAGDTQYF. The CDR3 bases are TGTGCCAGCAGCCAGGTTAGCGGGGGGGCGGGAGATACGCAGTATTTT.